This record covers a single T cell receptor (beta chain). Its antigen is as yet unknown. The sample belongs to a study of CD8 T cells in Susac syndrome. Across the whole study: When their blood was taken, the Susac syndrome patients had either not yet had any therapy, were taking corticosteroids, or were taking intravenous immunoglobulin alone. Study conclusions and caveats: In Susac syndrome, CD4+ T cell repertoires lacked any clonal expansion.

Random hexamers primed reverse transcription of about 0.5 to 1 ug RNA. Across 54 Vbeta and 13 Jbeta, TCR beta CDR3 was amplified with immunoSEQ multiplex PCR. TCRdb recomputed calls from the immunoSEQ multiplex PCR reads with MiXCR, one row per CDR3 protein. The sample lists 95,000 to 150,000 distinct CDR3 sequences; approximately 96% were seen once. The CDR3 sequence is 14 residues long. Trimming pared 7 bases from V and 0 bases from J, leaving 13 bases between. The receptor's source is a human donor with Susac syndrome. The rearrangement uses TRBV12-3 or TRBV12-4 and TRBJ2-7; TRBD2 is a possible D gene (6 bases). The sequencing sample was made of CD4+ T cells from PBMCs. DNA of the CDR3: TGTGCCAGCATGGAGGGCAGGGCCTCCTACGAGCAGTACTTC. Protein product: CASMEGRASYEQYF.